This TCR beta chain was documented in a study of cytomegalovirus exposure and HLA in healthy donors. The V and J ends lost 2 bases and 5 bases, in that order; junction bases with no gene match: 11. This CDR3 region has 20 residues. Germline values: CDR1 MGHRA, CDR2 YSYEKL. Primers for the PCR totalled 60 Vbeta and 13 Jbeta. TCRdb's copy holds only in-frame clones and misses some; the assay was immunoSEQ multiplex PCR. In the table there are about 130,000 clones, about 74% of which are singletons. The receptor was derived from a man aged 30 to 39 in good health and CMV-seronegative. The V gene is TRBV4-1, the J gene TRBJ2-2; 16 nucleotides align to TRBD2. Sequencing was done on a sample of PBMCs. The CDR3 nucleotides read TGCGCCAGCAGCCAAACTGTGGGACTAGCGGGAGGGCCTCTAACCGGGGAGCTGTTTTTT. It encodes CASSQTVGLAGGPLTGELFF.